These 14 T cell receptor beta chains originate from one sample sequenced in a study of blood T cell repertoires in COVID-19 (dated by TCRdb to 2020 to 2021). The method was the immunoSEQ multiplex PCR assay. In TCRdb, the immuneACCESS table is reduced to in-frame sequences with V and J assigned. These tables do not hold every clone; where another copy was compared, an unresolved V gene accounts for under half, and the others remain unexplained. Within this sample are about 30,000 clones, with over 70% of them counted one time only. Of the sample, approximately 31% is held by the ten largest clones. The sample consisted of peripheral blood. The receptors were sampled from a man at least 80 years old with acute or convalescent COVID-19.

Concerning this clone itself: A read error may produce the germline difference seen at one junction end. Different DNA sequences within this sample yield the same CDR3. The gene calls are TRBV7-6 and TRBJ2-5; D is perhaps TRBD1 (6 bases). The germline gives CDR1 SGHVS, CDR2 FNYEAQ. The CDR3 sequence is 13 residues long. The CDR3 nucleotides are TGTGCCAGCAGCTTAGAAGGACAGTCCCCTAAGAACTTC. This encodes CASSLEGQSPKNF.

A few counts support this clone. The V call is TRBV6-5, the J call TRBJ2-7, with TRBD2 matching 10 bases. The CDR3 consists of 13 residues. The germline CDR1 and CDR2 sequences are MNHEY and SVGAGI. Germline trimming cut 4 bases from V and 7 bases from J; bases unmatched to any gene: 4. This chain's CDR3 is CASSSSGSLEQYF. CDR3 in DNA: TGTGCCAGCAGTTCTAGCGGGAGTCTTGAGCAGTACTTC.

Only a few counts were recorded for this clone. J is TRBJ1-2 and V is TRBV7-3, with 8 bases aligning to TRBD1. The V gene end was trimmed by 5 bases and the J gene end by 3 bases; junction bases not matched to a gene: 5. The CDR3 is 14 residues long. The germline V gene encodes CDR1 SGHTA and CDR2 FQGTGA. For the CDR3, the DNA is TGTGCCAGCAGCAAGGACAGGGAAGACTATGGCTACACCTTC. This gives the protein CASSKDREDYGYTF.

The chain joins TRBV5-1 to TRBJ1-2; the match to TRBD1 covers 10 bases. CDR1 is SGHRS, CDR2 YFSETQ, per germline. CDR3 length equals 17 residues. With 3 bases clipped from V and 8 bases from J, the junction kept 16 bases outside the gene matches. CDR3 nucleotide sequence: TGCGCCAGCAGCTGGGGACAGGGGAGAGGTGATGCGGGCGGCTACACCTTC. It translates to CASSWGQGRGDAGGYTF.

This clone was detected only a few times. The chain employs TRBV7-2 and TRBJ2-5; 7 bases fit TRBD2. This CDR3 spans 16 amino acids. The germline V gene has CDR1 SGHTA and CDR2 FQGNSA. V was clipped by 5 bases and J by 5 bases; unmatched bases: 14. The CDR3 coding sequence is TGTGCCAGCAGCCGTACCGGGACTACCCTCGCGGAGACCCAGTACTTC. This sequence encodes CASSRTGTTLAETQYF.

This clone has a single count. The CDR3 coding sequence is TGTGCCAGTAGTACTGCGAGGGGCGGGAGGATGACTGGGGCCAACGTCCTGACTTTC. It encodes CASSTARGGRMTGANVLTF. This chain uses TRBV19 with TRBJ2-6, with 8 bases fitting TRBD2. With 4 bases clipped from V and 2 bases from J, the junction kept 13 bases outside the gene matches. The CDR3 has 19 residues. Per germline, CDR1 LNHDA and CDR2 SQIVND (reference sequence).

This chain links TRBV2 with TRBJ1-1; D uncertain. Trimming cost V 5 bases and J 0 bases, with 10 bases left between them. Germline V gene data show CDR1 as SNHLY and CDR2 as FYNNEI. The CDR3 runs to 14 residues. The CDR3 is CASSKFQVNTEAFF. CDR3 coding DNA: TGTGCCAGCAGTAAATTTCAGGTGAACACTGAAGCTTTCTTT.

The V gene is TRBV11-3, the J gene TRBJ2-7, with 11 bases that match TRBD2. The CDR3 consists of 15 residues. Germline V CDR1 and CDR2: SGHNT, YENEEA. With 4 bases clipped from V and 3 bases from J, the junction kept 5 bases outside the gene matches. CDR3 region: CASSSGLADVYEQYF. The CDR3 region has the DNA TGTGCCAGCAGCTCGGGACTAGCGGATGTCTACGAGCAGTACTTC.

This chain links TRBV7-9 with TRBJ1-4; D may be TRBD1 (6 bases). This CDR3 has 15 residues. CDR1 SEHNR and CDR2 FQNEAQ come from the germline V gene (reference sequence). Trimming shortened V by 3 bases and J by 3 bases, and 11 bases separated the two germline ends. The CDR3 spells CASSFGQRSNEKLFF. CDR3 sequence (DNA): TGTGCCAGCAGCTTTGGACAGAGGTCTAATGAAAAACTGTTTTTT.

The V and J genes are TRBV15 and TRBJ2-1; 9 positions match TRBD2. Germline CDR1 and CDR2: LNHNV and YYDKDF (reference sequence). J gave up 4 bases and V 0 bases, and 7 bases lay outside the gene matches. The CDR3 runs 17 residues. This CDR3 reads CATSRELAGSWYNEQFF. The CDR3 DNA reads TGTGCCACCAGCAGAGAGCTAGCGGGATCCTGGTACAATGAGCAGTTCTTC.

The genes are TRBV7-6 and TRBJ2-2; 10 nucleotides align to TRBD1. The V gene's germline CDR1 is SGHVS and CDR2 FNYEAQ. The V gene end was trimmed by 1 base and the J gene end by 5 bases; junction bases not matched to a gene: 1. The CDR3 runs 15 residues. CDR3 sequence (DNA): TGTGCCAGCAGCTTAGGGGACAGGGGTACCGGGGAGCTGTTTTTT. Residues: CASSLGDRGTGELFF.

The DNA for the CDR3 is TGTGCCAGCAGCTTAGTTAGCGGGAGCTCCTACGAGCAGTACTTC. Its protein is CASSLVSGSSYEQYF. The rearrangement links TRBV7-9 to TRBJ2-7; 9 bases map to TRBD2. CDR3 length: 15 amino acids. With V trimmed by 1 base and J by 0 bases, 1 base remained unmatched. Looked up from germline, CDR1 is SEHNR and CDR2 is FQNEAQ (reference sequence).

The CDR3 spells CASSQLLAGGREQYF. The CDR3 DNA is TGTGCCAGCAGCCAATTACTAGCGGGAGGGAGGGAGCAGTACTTC. The rearrangement links TRBV3-1 (or the pseudogene TRBV3-2) to TRBJ2-7; 13 bases align to TRBD2. Per the germline V gene, CDR1 is LGHDT and CDR2 is YNNKEL (reference sequence). The CDR3 sequence is 15 residues long. V gave up 2 bases and J gave up 7 bases; unmatched junction bases: 5.

This chain joins TRBV25-1 and TRBJ2-1; 7 positions agree with TRBD1. V trimming: 4 bases; J trimming: 3 bases; junction bases outside the gene matches: 6. This CDR3 has 15 residues. The germline V gene encodes CDR1 MGHDK and CDR2 SYGVNS. CDR3 DNA sequence: TGTGCCAGCAGTGGGGGACAGCCCCACTACAATGAGCAGTTCTTC. Protein: CASSGGQPHYNEQFF.